This TCR beta chain was obtained from a study of Graves' ophthalmopathy and Graves' hyperthyroidism. The study, taken as a whole, reports: Sensitivity reached about 70% and specificity approximately 72% when the model predicted ophthalmopathy progression.

Amplified TCR beta CDR3 regions were obtained using RNA transcripts as template. HTBI primers were used in a first-round RT-PCR, which preceded a second-round multiplex PCR. A single record per CDR3 protein comes from TCRdb applying MiXCR to the multiplex PCR reads. The top ten hold roughly 9.8% of the sample, which has approximately 480,000 distinct CDR3 sequences, approximately 15% seen once. This clonotype was recorded many times. Its target is unknown. Trimming left V 4 bases short and J 2 bases short, with 15 bases between. CDR3 size: 16 residues. Germline loops: CDR1 SGHRS, CDR2 YFSETQ. Physicians reached a diagnosis by relying on clinical symptoms, serum thyroxine, TRAb, thyroid ultrasound and orbital computed tomography.

The sequenced sample consisted of blood. The TCR originated in a woman aged 25-40 years with Graves' ophthalmopathy. The J gene is TRBJ2-2, the V gene TRBV5-1; possible D gene TRBD2, 6 bases. The CDR3 sequence is CASSGTGLPNTGELFF. In nucleotides, the CDR3 is TGCGCCAGCAGCGGCACGGGACTCCCTAACACCGGGGAGCTGTTTTTT.